The 9 T cell receptor beta chains given below trace back to one sample, sequenced in a study of T cell clusters in autoimmune cytopenias. One tube held mixed TRB-A and TRB-B primer pools for touch-down PCR. TCRdb re-analyzed the multiplex PCR reads; it lists each CDR3 protein once, without DNA. The sample totals several thousand distinct CDR3 sequences. TRB was amplified from approximately 250 ng of peripheral blood genomic DNA per sample. The sample was also reused in another study, on T cell repertoires in aging, cancer and after chemotherapy.

Material: peripheral blood. These receptors were collected from a human donor with an autoimmune cytopenia or autoimmune hepatitis (not recorded which).

This clonotype counts as medium-sized by frequency. This chain connects TRBV29-1 to TRBJ2-3; TCRdb's D call, TRBD2, is unchecked because there is no DNA. Germline assignment: CDR1 SQVTM and CDR2 ANQGSEA. The CDR3 extends over 13 amino acids. The chain's CDR3 is CSGMGRLTDTQYF.

This clonotype registers medium-sized by frequency. J is TRBJ1-1 and V is TRBV19; absent DNA, TCRdb's TRBD1 call cannot be checked. Germline loops: CDR1 LNHDA, CDR2 SQIVND (reference sequence). This CDR3 is built from 14 residues. CDR3 amino acids: CASSRRGLDTEAFF.

This sequence joins TRBV11-2 and TRBJ2-7; the TCRdb D gene call, TRBD1, has no DNA to confirm it. CDR1 SGHAT and CDR2 FQNNGV come from the germline V gene. The CDR3 length is 13 residues. CDR3: CASSWGQGYEQYF. Complete variable domain (other parts from reference TRBV11-2 and TRBJ2-7): EAGVAQSPRYKIIEKRQSVAFWCNPISGHATLYWYQQILGQGPKLLIQFQNNGVVDDSQLPKDRFSAERLKGVDSTLKIQPAKLEDSAVYLCASSWGQGYEQYFGPGTRLTVT.

This chain uses TRBV6-1 with TRBJ1-1; TCRdb calls TRBD1, which cannot be checked without DNA. This CDR3 is 19 amino acids long. CDR1 is MNHNS, CDR2 SASEGT, per germline. The CDR3 reads CASSELSSGTGRMNTEAFF.

In terms of frequency, this clonotype is medium-sized. The chain combines TRBV30 with TRBJ1-2. Germline V CDR1 and CDR2: GTSNPN, SVGIG (reference sequence). The CDR3 covers 15 residues. The CDR3 reads CAWSVRDGKTYGYTF.

This clonotype ranks as medium-sized in terms of frequency. The chain couples TRBV29-1 to TRBJ1-2. The CDR3 spans 12 residues. Germline CDR1 SQVTM, CDR2 ANQGSEA. The CDR3 reads CSVRTQDYGYTF.

The chain couples TRBV20-1 to TRBJ1-2; TCRdb's assignment of TRBD1 cannot be checked, as there is no DNA. Looked up from germline, CDR1 is DFQATT and CDR2 is SNEGSKA (reference sequence). CDR3 size: 15 residues. CDR3 protein: CSAEASGGLRYGYTF.

V usage is TRBV7-9 and J usage is TRBJ2-5; with no DNA, the TCRdb D assignment of TRBD1 cannot be verified. The CDR3 is 15 residues long. Germline V gene data show CDR1 as SEHNR and CDR2 as FQNEAQ (reference sequence). CDR3 sequence: CASSFKGQGGETQYF.

The rearrangement joins TRBV5-4 to TRBJ2-1; TCRdb indicates TRBD2, and absent DNA this call remains unverified. The CDR3 contains 15 residues. In germline, CDR1 is SGHNT, CDR2 YYREEE (reference sequence). The chain's CDR3 is CASSLASGRNNEQFF.